The TCR beta chain under discussion was sequenced for a study of identical twins. V was pared by 5 bases and J by 10 bases, with 12 bases of the junction left unmatched. This CDR3 has 15 amino acids. CDR1 is KGHDR and CDR2 is SFDVKD in the germline V gene. In TCRdb, the 5' RACE reads were re-called with MiXCR into one record per CDR3 protein. The table has fewer than 800,000 distinct CDR3 sequences, around 7.5% seen once. In the case of this clonotype: The target antigen is unknown.

Study results and caveats: For out-of-frame beta sequences, excess twin sharing was weaker. Invariant MAIT and iNKT cells are populations that could partly confound zero-insertion analyses.

The sample also formed part of further work on yellow fever vaccine responses in identical twins.

The TCR comes from a woman aged 18-35 years in good health. This chain joins TRBV24-1 and TRBJ2-1; 8 positions agree with TRBD2. The sample was PBMCs. In DNA form, the CDR3 reads TGTGCCACCAGTGCTATTGATTCGGGGGGGAGGGAGCAGTTCTTC. Its translation is CATSAIDSGGREQFF.